The 8 T cell receptor beta chains below were found in one sample sequenced in a study of glioma-infiltrating T cells. Using RNA template, CDR3s of TCR alpha and beta were amplified with iRepertoire arm-PCR. Each CDR3 protein is one row after TCRdb ran MiXCR on the multiplex PCR reads. The sample lists around 190,000 distinct CDR3 sequences, approximately 30% occurring once. Sequenced material: glioma tissue, nonneoplastic brain tissue, or PBMCs (not recorded which). These TCRs come from a human donor with low-grade glioma or glioblastoma, undergoing nonglioma brain surgery, or in good health (not recorded which).

This clonotype was counted at least ten times. The chain has TRBV19 and TRBJ2-3; D is perhaps TRBD1 (7 bases). V lost 0 bases and J 1 base, leaving 14 bases between the germline ends. The CDR3 length is 17 residues. Per the germline V gene, CDR1 is LNHDA and CDR2 is SQIVND (reference sequence). This chain's CDR3 is CASSIEGGQPRTDTQYF. The CDR3 nucleotides are TGTGCCAGTAGTATAGAGGGGGGACAGCCCCGCACAGATACGCAGTATTTT.

About this clonotype: One junction end does not reproduce the germline sequence, and a read error may be involved. This chain joins TRBV27 and TRBJ2-3; 7 nucleotides match TRBD2. Germline values: CDR1 MNHEY, CDR2 SMNVEV (reference sequence). This CDR3 contains 16 residues. Here the CDR3 DNA reads TGTGCCAGCAGCCGTCTAGCGGAGCTAGACAAAGATACGCGGTATTTT. Encoded protein: CASSRLAELDKDTRYF.

To note about this clonotype: At one end the junction does not follow the germline gene, possibly because of a read error. The V gene is TRBV29-1, the J gene TRBJ1-5, with 7 bases lining up with TRBD1. This CDR3 contains 14 residues. Germline values: CDR1 SQVTM, CDR2 ANQGSEA. The CDR3, as DNA: TGCAGCGTTGAAGATAGGGGGCCCAATAAGCCCCAGCATTTT. It is translated as CSVEDRGPNKPQHF. The entire variable domain, with the rest obtained from reference TRBV29-1 and TRBJ1-5, is as follows: SAVISQKPSRDICQRGTSLTIQCQVDSQVTMMFWYRQQPGQSLTLIATANQGSEATYESGFVIDKFPISRPNLTFSTLTVSNMSPEDSSIYLCSVEDRGPNKPQHFGDGTRLSIL.

This clonotype was detected ten times or more. DNA of the CDR3: TGTGCCAGCTTATCGGGAAACACTGAAGCTTTCTTT. Protein product: CASLSGNTEAFF. J is TRBJ1-1 and V is TRBV18; D unresolved. Trimming cost V 7 bases and J 2 bases, with 8 bases left between them. CDR1 KGHSH and CDR2 LQKENI come from the germline V gene. The CDR3 totals 12 residues.

Only a few counts were recorded for this clonotype. The chain combines TRBV7-9 with TRBJ2-2; D is perhaps TRBD1 or TRBD2 (5 bases each). Germline values: CDR1 SEHNR, CDR2 FQNEAQ (reference sequence). With 5 bases removed from V and 3 bases from J, the gap between germline ends came to 13 bases. The CDR3 is 15 residues long. CDR3 sequence: CASSPAGADTGELFF. Here the CDR3 DNA reads TGTGCCAGCAGCCCAGCCGGGGCGGACACCGGGGAGCTGTTTTTT.

Points on this clonotype: A single base separates this from a much larger clone, so it may be a read error. This chain uses TRBV4-2 with TRBJ2-5, with a possible D match to TRBD2 (5 bases). The CDR3 totals 17 residues. Germline assignment: CDR1 LGHNA and CDR2 YNFKEQ. CDR3 nucleotides: TGTGCCGGCAGCCAAGCGGCCACCCCTGGGTACCAAGAGACCCAGTACTTC. The encoded protein is CAGSQAATPGYQETQYF.

This clonotype was recorded at least ten times. The gene calls are TRBV6-5 and TRBJ2-1; D gene ambiguous. The CDR3 is 16 residues long. Trimming took 0 bases from V and 5 from J, leaving 14 bases between them. The germline V gene encodes CDR1 MNHEY and CDR2 SVGAGI. The CDR3 DNA reads as TGTGCCAGCAGTTACTCAACTCCTGGAAGAAACAATGAGCAGTTCTTC. This codes for CASSYSTPGRNNEQFF.

The table lists this clonotype with a count of one. A read error may explain this, as a much larger clone is one base away. This chain uses TRBV7-2 with TRBJ2-5, with unresolved D. Looked up from germline, CDR1 is SGHTA and CDR2 is FQGNSA. Deletions cut 8 bases from V and 4 bases from J, with 20 bases between. The CDR3 runs 15 residues. The CDR3 loop reads CASSRAGGVAETQYF. The CDR3 DNA follows: TGTGCCAGCTCACGGGCCGGCGGAGTTGCAGAGACCCAGTACTTC.